This T cell receptor beta chain was profiled in a study of identical twins. Findings of the study overall: Abundant cord blood beta clonotypes carried fewer insertions; memory repertoires showed none.

The donor group consisted entirely of healthy Caucasians. This clonotype has only one observation. The antigen is not known. Template switching (which added a universal primer site) was used, and cDNA carried unique molecular identifiers. MiXCR, run by TCRdb on the 5' RACE reads, gives a single entry per CDR3 protein. This sample has fewer than 800,000 distinct CDR3 sequences, with 7.1% found just once. The CDR3 contains 16 residues. V lost 4 bases, J lost 1 base, and 7 bases stayed unmatched. Germline V gene data show CDR1 as MDHEN and CDR2 as SYDVKM. The same data also went into a second study, on yellow fever vaccine responses in identical twins.

This chain uses TRBV28 with TRBJ2-4, with TRBD1 identical over 7 bases. What was sequenced was PBMCs. The clonotype comes from a woman aged 18-29 years in good health. The CDR3 coding sequence is TGTGCCAGCAGTTCCACAGGGGTTTGGGCCAAAAACATTCAGTACTTC. Its protein is CASSSTGVWAKNIQYF.